One sample yielded the 30 T cell receptor beta chains listed below, sequenced in a study of T cell changes during pregnancy in multiple sclerosis. Sequencing used immunoSEQ multiplex PCR; TCRdb keeps in-frame clones, though not all of them. Of 40,000 or so clones in the sample, around 89% are singletons; the top ten hold 6.5% to 8.5%. Sequenced material: CD8+ T cells from peripheral blood mononuclear cells, taken in the third trimester of pregnancy. The origin of the receptors is a female donor with multiple sclerosis, enrolled in a pregnancy study.

The V and J genes are TRBV27 and TRBJ1-6; 7 bases line up with TRBD1. Germline V lookup: CDR1 MNHEY, CDR2 SMNVEV (reference sequence). This CDR3 has 15 residues. The J segment lost 7 bases and the V segment lost 4 bases, leaving 7 bases of the junction unmatched. The CDR3 spells CASSSRDSMNSPLHF. In DNA, the CDR3 is TGTGCCAGCAGTTCCCGGGACAGTATGAATTCACCCCTCCACTTT.

The chain couples TRBV5-1 to TRBJ2-5; possibly TRBD1 for D (6 bases). V was pared by 4 bases and J by 4 bases, with 11 bases between. Germline CDR1 and CDR2: SGHRS and YFSETQ. The CDR3 is made up of 13 amino acids. The CDR3 DNA reads as TGCGCCAGCAGCCGGGACAAGGGAGAGACCCAGTACTTC. It is translated as CASSRDKGETQYF.

The V gene is TRBV7-8, the J gene TRBJ2-3; 8 bases are a match to TRBD1. Trimming removed 5 bases from V and 2 bases from J; junction bases left unmatched: 12. The CDR3 contains 17 residues. CDR1 is SGHVS, CDR2 FQNEAQ, per germline. The CDR3 region is CASSPLNPGQVTDTQYF. CDR3 sequence (DNA): TGTGCCAGCAGCCCGCTAAACCCGGGACAGGTCACAGATACGCAGTATTTT.

The chain combines TRBV6-1 with TRBJ2-7; a possible D gene is TRBD2 (6 bases). The CDR3 sequence is 15 residues long. The V gene lost 1 base and the J gene lost 2 bases, with 12 bases spanning the gap. CDR1 is MNHNS and CDR2 is SASEGT in the germline V gene. The CDR3 bases are TGTGCCAGCAGTGAAGGTGGGGGACTCCCCTACGAGCAGTACTTC. It codes for CASSEGGGLPYEQYF.

J is TRBJ2-3 and V is TRBV27; D might be TRBD2 (7 bases). The CDR3 consists of 15 residues. Trimming left V 1 base short and J 4 bases short, with 12 bases between. Germline lookup yields CDR1 MNHEY and CDR2 SMNVEV (reference sequence). The CDR3 DNA sequence: TGTGCCAGCAGTTTATACGGGGGGCAGGCAGATACGCAGTATTTT. Translated, it gives CASSLYGGQADTQYF.

This clone was seen just once. CDR3 nucleotides: TGTGCCAGCAGTGGACAGGGGCACACCGGGGAGCTGTTTTTT. Its translation: CASSGQGHTGELFF. This sequence joins TRBV6-1 and TRBJ2-2; 8 nucleotides agree with TRBD1. CDR1 is MNHNS, CDR2 SASEGT, per germline. The CDR3 is 14 amino acids. Trimming took 4 bases from V and 3 from J; bases not matched to a gene: 1.

The chain employs TRBV14 and TRBJ1-1, with D uncertain. This CDR3 region has 13 residues. V lost 4 bases to trimming and J lost 0 bases, with 6 bases between them. The germline gives CDR1 SGHDN, CDR2 FVKESK. The CDR3 spells CASSLVLNTEAFF. In nucleotides, the CDR3 is TGTGCCAGCAGCCTCGTTTTGAACACTGAAGCTTTCTTT.

The chain employs TRBV27 and TRBJ2-6; TRBD1 agrees at 9 bases. From germline, CDR1 is MNHEY and CDR2 SMNVEV (reference sequence). This CDR3 contains 16 residues. The junction had 6 bases not matched to a gene; V was cut back by 6 bases and J by 3 bases. DNA for the CDR3: TGTGCCAGCAGGCGTCGGACAGGGGTTGGGGCCAACGTCCTGACTTTC. Encoded protein: CASRRRTGVGANVLTF.

The rearrangement joins TRBV9 to TRBJ1-1; 8 bases align to TRBD1. CDR1 is SGDLS, CDR2 YYNGEE, per germline. This CDR3 region has 15 residues. The junction had 4 bases not matched to a gene; V was cut back by 2 bases and J by 1 base. The CDR3 bases are TGTGCCAGCAGCGTTACAGGGGGAAAGAACACTGAAGCTTTCTTT. This sequence encodes CASSVTGGKNTEAFF.

The V call is TRBV19, the J call TRBJ1-1; 11 bases are shared with TRBD1. The CDR3 loop spans 15 amino acids. J was trimmed by 5 bases and V by 10 bases; bases with no gene match: 12. Germline V lookup: CDR1 LNHDA, CDR2 SQIVND (reference sequence). CDR3 amino acids: CATRTGGIDWTEAFF. Written as DNA, the CDR3 is TGTGCCACGAGGACAGGGGGCATTGATTGGACTGAAGCTTTCTTT.

This clone was picked up one time. CDR3 residues: CASSPGQAYYGYTF. In DNA, the CDR3 is TGTGCCAGCAGCCCCGGACAGGCTTACTATGGCTACACCTTC. The rearrangement links TRBV6-5 to TRBJ1-2, with 7 bases matching TRBD1. This CDR3 has 14 amino acids. The V gene end was trimmed by 6 bases and the J gene end by 3 bases; junction bases not matched to a gene: 7. From germline, CDR1 is MNHEY and CDR2 SVGAGI.

The chain links TRBV30 to TRBJ2-1; 7 bases fit TRBD2. V shed 7 bases, J shed 8 bases, and the junction held 11 bases outside the gene matches. Looked up from germline, CDR1 is GTSNPN and CDR2 is SVGIG (reference sequence). The CDR3 has 13 amino acids. CDR3 DNA: TGTGCCTTAATGATAGCGGGTAGCCATGAGCAGTTCTTC. It is translated as CALMIAGSHEQFF.

The chain has TRBV4-1 and TRBJ1-5, with D tentatively TRBD1 (6 bases). Looked up from germline, CDR1 is MGHRA and CDR2 is YSYEKL. V shed 4 bases and J shed 3 bases, with 16 bases lying between them. There are 16 residues in the CDR3. CDR3 amino acids: CASSLRAGEYNQPQHF. CDR3 DNA: TGCGCCAGCAGCCTCCGGGCAGGGGAGTACAATCAGCCCCAGCATTTT.

The V gene is TRBV7-9, the J gene TRBJ1-5, with TRBD1 as a possible D gene (5 bases). The CDR3 loop spans 15 amino acids. V was shortened by 4 bases and J by 2 bases, with 12 bases between the two germline ends. CDR1 SEHNR and CDR2 FQNEAQ come from the germline V gene (reference sequence). CDR3 sequence reads: CASSSTGGGNQPQHF. CDR3 coding DNA: TGTGCCAGCAGCTCAACCGGAGGGGGCAATCAGCCCCAGCATTTT.

CDR3: CASSVAGGGNGELFF. Here the CDR3 DNA reads TGTGCCAGCAGCGTAGCAGGGGGCGGGAACGGGGAGCTGTTTTTT. The chain carries TRBV9 and TRBJ2-2; the match to TRBD1 covers 8 bases. The CDR3 is 15 amino acids. Germline V CDR1 and CDR2: SGDLS, YYNGEE. V shed 0 bases and J 7 bases; nucleotides not matched to a gene: 5.

The rearrangement joins TRBV27 to TRBJ2-3; tentatively, D is TRBD2 (7 bases). CDR1 is MNHEY, CDR2 SMNVEV, per germline (reference sequence). The CDR3 covers 15 residues. The germline V and J ends were trimmed by 3 bases and 1 base, with 11 bases remaining between them. CDR3 protein: CASSFAGAGTDTQYF. CDR3 DNA sequence: TGTGCCAGCAGTTTTGCGGGGGCGGGCACAGATACGCAGTATTTT.

This rearrangement joins TRBV10-3 to TRBJ2-6; tentatively, D is TRBD2 (5 bases). V was cut by 2 bases and J by 2 bases, with 16 bases left in between. The CDR3 sequence is 18 residues long. CDR1 and CDR2 (germline): ENHRY, SYGVKD. In DNA, the CDR3 is TGTGCCATCAGTGAGCGCCTTGTTTTCGGGGCTGGGGCCAACGTCCTGACTTTC. Its protein is CAISERLVFGAGANVLTF.

The rearrangement joins TRBV10-2 to TRBJ1-1; D is uncertain. Between the trimmed V and J ends, which lost 10 bases and 5 bases, there was a span of 17 bases. CDR3 size: 13 residues. Per germline, CDR1 WSHSY and CDR2 SAAADI. The CDR3 DNA reads TGCGCCATCGGGGAGGCCTTGAGGACTGAAGCTTTCTTT. As protein: CAIGEALRTEAFF.

DNA for the CDR3: TGTGCCAGCAGGGAAGGACTCTGGAGCGGGGGGTGGTCAGATACGCAGTATTTT. Its protein product is CASREGLWSGGWSDTQYF. The chain employs TRBV28 and TRBJ2-3, with 9 nucleotides matching TRBD2. The CDR3 spans 18 residues. The germline gives CDR1 MDHEN, CDR2 SYDVKM. V was pared by 6 bases and J by 4 bases, with 17 bases of the junction left unmatched.

This clone appeared a single time. V and J are TRBV11-2 and TRBJ1-6; D gene ambiguous. The CDR3 runs 13 residues. The germline V gene has CDR1 SGHAT and CDR2 FQNNGV. The ends were cut back, 1 base at V and 9 bases at J, with 7 bases in the middle. CDR3: CASSLGAGSPLHF. CDR3 in DNA: TGTGCCAGCAGCTTAGGGGCAGGTTCACCCCTCCACTTT. Full variable domain (rest looked up from reference TRBV11-2 and TRBJ1-6): EAGVAQSPRYKIIEKRQSVAFWCNPISGHATLYWYQQILGQGPKLLIQFQNNGVVDDSQLPKDRFSAERLKGVDSTLKIQPAKLEDSAVYLCASSLGAGSPLHFGNGTRLTVT.

This chain joins TRBV19 and TRBJ2-1; D is undetermined. The CDR3 loop spans 15 amino acids. Germline V CDR1 and CDR2: LNHDA, SQIVND (reference sequence). V was shortened by 4 bases and J by 0 bases, with 10 bases between the two germline ends. The CDR3 DNA sequence: TGTGCCAGTAGTAGCCGTTCCAGCTCCTACAATGAGCAGTTCTTC. It codes for CASSSRSSSYNEQFF.

The V and J genes are TRBV9 and TRBJ2-7; possibly TRBD1 for D (6 bases). Per the germline V gene, CDR1 is SGDLS and CDR2 is YYNGEE. This CDR3 contains 14 residues. The V gene lost 2 bases and the J gene lost 3 bases, with 12 bases spanning the gap. DNA of the CDR3: TGTGCCAGCAGCGTTTCAGGGGACCTCTACGAGCAGTACTTC. It specifies CASSVSGDLYEQYF.

The rearrangement uses TRBV27 and TRBJ1-2; D not certain. The CDR3 length is 14 residues. With 2 bases removed from V and 6 bases from J, the gap between germline ends came to 13 bases. Germline CDR1 MNHEY, CDR2 SMNVEV (reference sequence). The CDR3 protein is CASSLRGAVNGYTF. The DNA for the CDR3 is TGTGCCAGCAGTTTACGGGGTGCTGTGAATGGCTACACCTTC.

The chain has TRBV2 and TRBJ1-1; 9 nucleotides match TRBD1. Germline lookup yields CDR1 SNHLY and CDR2 FYNNEI. With 8 bases clipped from V and 7 bases from J, the junction kept 20 bases outside the gene matches. The length of the CDR3 is 17 residues. CDR3 DNA: TGTGCCAGCGGTTGGGACAGGGCAAAAGGGGGGATGAGTGAAGCTTTCTTT. Protein: CASGWDRAKGGMSEAFF.

This clone was picked up one time. The chain is built from TRBV5-1 and TRBJ2-3, with 9 bases lining up with TRBD2. CDR3 size: 16 residues. Trimming removed 0 bases from V and 0 bases from J; junction bases left unmatched: 2. In germline, CDR1 is SGHRS, CDR2 YFSETQ. Here the CDR3 reads CASSLGLADSTDTQYF. CDR3 DNA: TGCGCCAGCAGCTTGGGACTAGCGGATAGCACAGATACGCAGTATTTT. Variable domain in full (rest from reference TRBV5-1 and TRBJ2-3): KAGVTQTPRYLIKTRGQQVTLSCSPISGHRSVSWYQQTPGQGLQFLFEYFSETQRNKGNFPGRFSGRQFSNSRSEMNVSTLELGDSALYLCASSLGLADSTDTQYFGPGTRLTVL.

V is TRBV9 and J is TRBJ2-3; D is uncertain. V lost 3 bases to trimming and J lost 3 bases, with 2 bases between them. Germline V gene sequence: CDR1 SGDLS, CDR2 YYNGEE. This CDR3 has 11 amino acids. The CDR3 loop is CASSATDTQYF. Here the CDR3 DNA reads TGTGCCAGCAGCGCGACAGATACGCAGTATTTT.

CDR3 DNA: TGTGCCAGCAGTTATTCAGAGGCCACTGAAGCTTTCTTT. Translation: CASSYSEATEAFF. The chain has TRBV6-5 and TRBJ1-1; no clear D gene. The V gene lost 3 bases and the J gene lost 4 bases, with 9 bases spanning the gap. CDR1 and CDR2 (germline): MNHEY, SVGAGI. The CDR3 consists of 13 residues.

CDR3 in DNA: TGTGCCAGCAGCGTAGGAGCCCAAGAGACCCAGTACTTC. Its translation is CASSVGAQETQYF. The rearrangement uses TRBV9 and TRBJ2-5; no clear D. CDR3 length equals 13 residues. CDR1 SGDLS and CDR2 YYNGEE come from the germline V gene. Deletions cut 0 bases from V and 1 base from J, with 4 bases between.

The chain is built from TRBV5-1 and TRBJ2-7; D perhaps matches TRBD1 (6 bases). The CDR3 runs to 15 residues. Germline V gene data show CDR1 as SGHRS and CDR2 as YFSETQ. Deletions cut 0 bases from V and 5 bases from J, with 15 bases between. The CDR3 nucleotides read TGCGCCAGCAGCTTGGGTCCAGGGGCGAACCACGAGCAGTACTTC. Its translation is CASSLGPGANHEQYF.

This rearrangement joins TRBV5-1 to TRBJ2-7; 9 positions match TRBD1. V shed 1 base, J shed 3 bases, and the junction held 8 bases outside the gene matches. This CDR3 region has 16 residues. CDR1 and CDR2 (germline): SGHRS, YFSETQ. The chain's CDR3 is CASSLRGQGVGYEQYF. The CDR3 coding sequence is TGCGCCAGCAGCTTGCGGGGACAGGGAGTCGGCTACGAGCAGTACTTC.